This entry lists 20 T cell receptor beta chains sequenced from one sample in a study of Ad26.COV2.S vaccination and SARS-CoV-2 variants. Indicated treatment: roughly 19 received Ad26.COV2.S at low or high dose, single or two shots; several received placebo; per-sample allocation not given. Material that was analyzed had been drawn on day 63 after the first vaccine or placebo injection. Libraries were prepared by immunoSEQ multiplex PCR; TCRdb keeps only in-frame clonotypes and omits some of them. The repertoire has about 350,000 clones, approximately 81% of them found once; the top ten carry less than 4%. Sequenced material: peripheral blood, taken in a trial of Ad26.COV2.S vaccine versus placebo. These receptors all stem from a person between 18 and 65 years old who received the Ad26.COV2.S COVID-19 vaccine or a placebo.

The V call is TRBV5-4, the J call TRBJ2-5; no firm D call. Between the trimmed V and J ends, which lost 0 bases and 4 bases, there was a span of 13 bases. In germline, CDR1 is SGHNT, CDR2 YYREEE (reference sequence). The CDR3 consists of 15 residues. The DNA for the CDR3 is TGTGCCAGCAGCTTGGAATCTGGGCTCCTAGAGACCCAGTACTTC. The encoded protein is CASSLESGLLETQYF.

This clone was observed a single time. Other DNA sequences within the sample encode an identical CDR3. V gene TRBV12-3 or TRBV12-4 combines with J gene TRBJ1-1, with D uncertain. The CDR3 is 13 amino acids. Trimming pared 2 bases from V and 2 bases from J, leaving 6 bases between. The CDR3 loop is CASSLRVNTEAFF. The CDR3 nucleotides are TGTGCCAGCAGTTTAAGGGTTAACACTGAAGCTTTCTTT.

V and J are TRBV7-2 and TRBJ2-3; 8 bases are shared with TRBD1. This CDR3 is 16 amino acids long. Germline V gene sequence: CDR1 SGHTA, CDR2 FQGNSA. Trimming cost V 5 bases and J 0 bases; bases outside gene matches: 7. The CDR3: CASSIQGAGSTDTQYF. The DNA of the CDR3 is TGTGCCAGCAGCATCCAGGGGGCGGGGAGCACAGATACGCAGTATTTT.

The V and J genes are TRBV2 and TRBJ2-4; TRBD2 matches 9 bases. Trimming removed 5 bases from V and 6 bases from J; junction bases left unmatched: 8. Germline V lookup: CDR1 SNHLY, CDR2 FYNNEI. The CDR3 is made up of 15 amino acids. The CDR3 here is CASSQGRGGANIQYF. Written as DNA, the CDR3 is TGTGCCAGCAGTCAAGGGCGGGGGGGCGCAAACATTCAGTACTTC.

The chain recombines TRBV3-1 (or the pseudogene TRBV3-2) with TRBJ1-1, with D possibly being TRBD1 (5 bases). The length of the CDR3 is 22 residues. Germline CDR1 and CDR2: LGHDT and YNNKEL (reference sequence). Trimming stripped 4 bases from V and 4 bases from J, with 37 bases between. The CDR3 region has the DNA TGTGCCAGCAGCCTGAAATGGGGGAGGGCGTCAGGGAACAGGCCTATTTCCACTGAAGCTTTCTTT. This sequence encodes CASSLKWGRASGNRPISTEAFF.

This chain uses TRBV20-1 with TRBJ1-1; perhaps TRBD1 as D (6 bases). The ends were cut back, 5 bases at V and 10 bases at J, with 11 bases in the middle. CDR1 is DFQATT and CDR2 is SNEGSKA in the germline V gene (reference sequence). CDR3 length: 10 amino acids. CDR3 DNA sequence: TGCAGTGCTGTTAGGGGGGGAGCTTTCTTT. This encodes CSAVRGGAFF.

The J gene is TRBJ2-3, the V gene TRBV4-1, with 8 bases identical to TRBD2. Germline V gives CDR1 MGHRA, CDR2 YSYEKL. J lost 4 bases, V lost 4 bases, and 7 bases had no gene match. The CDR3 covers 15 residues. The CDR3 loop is CASSRLAGGPDTQYF. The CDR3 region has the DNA TGCGCCAGCAGCCGCTTGGCGGGGGGCCCAGATACGCAGTATTTT.

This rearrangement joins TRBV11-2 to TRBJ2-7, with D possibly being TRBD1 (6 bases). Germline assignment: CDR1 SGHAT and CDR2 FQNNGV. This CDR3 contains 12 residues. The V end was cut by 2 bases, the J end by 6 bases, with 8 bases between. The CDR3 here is CASSLNRAEQYF. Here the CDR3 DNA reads TGTGCCAGCAGCTTAAACAGGGCCGAGCAGTACTTC.

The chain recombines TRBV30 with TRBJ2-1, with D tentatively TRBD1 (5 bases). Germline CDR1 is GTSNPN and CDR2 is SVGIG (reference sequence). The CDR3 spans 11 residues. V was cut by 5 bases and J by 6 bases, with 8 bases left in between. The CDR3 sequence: CAWGATNEQFF. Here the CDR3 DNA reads TGTGCCTGGGGGGCCACCAATGAGCAGTTCTTC.

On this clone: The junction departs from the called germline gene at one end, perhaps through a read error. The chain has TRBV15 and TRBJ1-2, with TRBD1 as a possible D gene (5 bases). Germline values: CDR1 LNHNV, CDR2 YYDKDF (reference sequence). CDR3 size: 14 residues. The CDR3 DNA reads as TGTGCCAGCAGCCCTGGGGCCCGTAACTATGGCTACACCTTC. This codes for CASSPGARNYGYTF. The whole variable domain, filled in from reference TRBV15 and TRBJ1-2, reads DAMVIQNPRYQVTQFGKPVTLSCSQTLNHNVMYWYQQKSSQAPKLLFHYYDKDFNNEADTPDNFQSRRPNTSFCFLDIRSPGLGDTAMYLCASSPGARNYGYTFGSGTRLTVV.

The DNA of the CDR3 is TGTGCCAGCAGTAGCTGGGCAACTAATGAAAAACTGTTTTTT. Amino acids: CASSSWATNEKLFF. This chain links TRBV27 with TRBJ1-4; no clear D gene. This CDR3 comprises 14 residues. The V end was cut by 5 bases, the J end by 0 bases, with 7 bases between. Per germline, CDR1 MNHEY and CDR2 SMNVEV (reference sequence). The whole variable domain, filled in from reference TRBV27 and TRBJ1-4, reads EAQVTQNPRYLITVTGKKLTVTCSQNMNHEYMSWYRQDPGLGLRQIYYSMNVEVTDKGDVPEGYKVSRKEKRNFPLILESPSPNQTSLYFCASSSWATNEKLFFGSGTQLSVL.

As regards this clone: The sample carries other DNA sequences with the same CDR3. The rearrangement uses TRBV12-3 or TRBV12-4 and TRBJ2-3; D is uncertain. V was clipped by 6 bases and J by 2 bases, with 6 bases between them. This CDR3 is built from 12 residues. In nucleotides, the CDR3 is TGTGCCAGCAGCTTACACACAGATACGCAGTATTTT. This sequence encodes CASSLHTDTQYF.

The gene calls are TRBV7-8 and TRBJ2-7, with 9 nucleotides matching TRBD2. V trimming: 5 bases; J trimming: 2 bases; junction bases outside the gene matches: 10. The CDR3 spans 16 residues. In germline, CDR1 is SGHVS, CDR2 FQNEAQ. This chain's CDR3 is CASSPGVREGPYEQYF. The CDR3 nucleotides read TGTGCCAGCAGCCCGGGGGTGCGGGAGGGCCCCTACGAGCAGTACTTC. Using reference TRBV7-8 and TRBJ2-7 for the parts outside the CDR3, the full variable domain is GAGVSQSPRYKVAKRGQDVALRCDPISGHVSLFWYQQALGQGPEFLTYFQNEAQLDKSGLPSDRFFAERPEGSVSTLKIQRTQQEDSAVYLCASSPGVREGPYEQYFGPGTRLTVT.

CDR3 region: CASRLRQGAAQETQYF. CDR3 coding DNA: TGTGCAAGTCGCCTCCGACAGGGGGCGGCTCAAGAGACCCAGTACTTC. The rearrangement joins TRBV12-2 to TRBJ2-5; the table names TRBD1, a call not compared with the DNA. TRBV12-2 is noted as a pseudogene. The CDR3 is 16 residues long.

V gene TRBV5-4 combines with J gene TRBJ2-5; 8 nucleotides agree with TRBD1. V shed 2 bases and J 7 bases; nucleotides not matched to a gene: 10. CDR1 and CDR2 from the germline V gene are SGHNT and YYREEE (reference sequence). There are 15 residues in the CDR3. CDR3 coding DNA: TGTGCCAGCAGCTTTTATCAGGGGGCCTCAGGGACCCAGTACTTC. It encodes CASSFYQGASGTQYF.

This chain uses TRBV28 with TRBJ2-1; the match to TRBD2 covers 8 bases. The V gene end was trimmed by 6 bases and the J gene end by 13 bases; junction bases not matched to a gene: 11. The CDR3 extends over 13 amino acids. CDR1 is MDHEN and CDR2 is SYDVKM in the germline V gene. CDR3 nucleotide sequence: TGTGCCAGCAGGGGGCTAGCGGGTCCTGGCCAGTTCTTC. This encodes CASRGLAGPGQFF.

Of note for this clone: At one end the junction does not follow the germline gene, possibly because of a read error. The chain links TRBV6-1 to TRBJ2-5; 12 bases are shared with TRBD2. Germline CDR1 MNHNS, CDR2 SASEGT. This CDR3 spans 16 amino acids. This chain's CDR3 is CASNERLAGARETQYF. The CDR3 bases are TGTGCCAGCAATGAAAGACTAGCGGGGGCCCGAGAGACCCAGTACTTC.

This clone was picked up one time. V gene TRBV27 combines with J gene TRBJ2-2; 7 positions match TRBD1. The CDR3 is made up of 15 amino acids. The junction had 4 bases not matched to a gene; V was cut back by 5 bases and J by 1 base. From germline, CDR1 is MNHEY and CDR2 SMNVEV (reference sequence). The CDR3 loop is CASSATGLNTGELFF. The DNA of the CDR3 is TGTGCCAGCAGTGCGACAGGGTTGAACACCGGGGAGCTGTTTTTT.

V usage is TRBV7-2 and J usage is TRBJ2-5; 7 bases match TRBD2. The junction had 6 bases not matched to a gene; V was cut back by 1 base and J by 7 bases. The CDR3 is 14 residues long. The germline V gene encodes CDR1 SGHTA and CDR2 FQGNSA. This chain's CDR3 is CASSLGGLDGTQYF. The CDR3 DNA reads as TGTGCCAGCAGCTTAGGAGGACTAGACGGGACCCAGTACTTC.

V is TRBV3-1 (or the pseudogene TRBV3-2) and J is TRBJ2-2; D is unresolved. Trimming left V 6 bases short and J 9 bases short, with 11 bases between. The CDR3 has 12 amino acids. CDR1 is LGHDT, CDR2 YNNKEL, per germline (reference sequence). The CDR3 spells CASSLEVRELFF. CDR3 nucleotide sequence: TGTGCCAGCAGTCTAGAGGTCCGGGAGCTGTTTTTT.